This T cell receptor beta chain is from a study of monozygotic twins with inflammatory bowel disease. CDR1 is SGHNT, CDR2 YYREEE, per germline (reference sequence). This CDR3 comprises 13 residues. With the 5' RACE reads reprocessed, TCRdb shows one record per CDR3 protein and no DNA. The sample table includes around 380,000 distinct CDR3 sequences. This chain joins TRBV5-4 and TRBJ1-1; absent DNA, TCRdb's TRBD1 call cannot be checked. Source material: blood. This sequence was found in a human donor with ulcerative colitis or Crohn's disease, or a healthy co-twin of an affected twin (not recorded which). The CDR3 loop is CASKGTGRAEAFF.